This T cell receptor beta chain was captured by sequencing in a study of shared clonotypes between healthy human individuals. Naive CD8 cells lacked CD45RO and underwent positive selection for CCR7, leaving out terminally differentiated effector memory CD45RA+ cells. The protocol was immunoSEQ multiplex PCR, while the TCRdb copy is restricted to in-frame clones and leaves out a portion. The sample records 550,000 to 750,000 clones, around 95% being singletons. The V and J ends lost 4 bases and 6 bases, in that order; junction bases with no gene match: 8. This CDR3 has 14 amino acids. Germline values: CDR1 SGHDT, CDR2 YYEEEE.

Sequencing used naive CD8+ T cells sorted from blood. This receptor was taken from a woman in her twenties or thirties in good health. The chain uses TRBV5-6 and TRBJ2-7, with 9 positions matching TRBD2. The CDR3: CASSEGTSFLEQYF. In nucleotides, the CDR3 is TGTGCCAGCAGCGAGGGGACTAGCTTTCTCGAGCAGTACTTC.